A single sample is the source of the 29 T cell receptor beta chains below, sequenced in a study of early T cells in non-severe SARS-CoV-2 infection. TCRdb independently ran MiXCR on the 5' RACE reads; one entry per CDR3 protein. This table has some 60,000 distinct CDR3 sequences, roughly 12% appearing once. Sample: whole blood. All receptors derive from an adult who was a healthcare worker with PCR-confirmed SARS-CoV-2 infection or an uninfected control (not recorded which).

In its sample, this clonotype was seen many times. The chain links TRBV28 to TRBJ1-4; maybe TRBD1 (6 bases). CDR3 length equals 15 residues. V was pared by 6 bases and J by 7 bases, with 18 bases between. Germline CDR1 MDHEN, CDR2 SYDVKM. Here the CDR3 reads CASSSRGRSVEKLFF. The CDR3 DNA is TGTGCCAGCAGCTCAAGGGGGAGATCGGTTGAAAAACTGTTTTTT.

This clonotype was seen a handful of times. The chain links TRBV3-2 to TRBJ2-1; the tabulated D call, TRBD2, remains unverified against the DNA. TRBV3-2 is noted as a pseudogene. The CDR3 extends over 17 amino acids. The CDR3 coding sequence is TGTGCCAGCAGCCCCAGAGGACTAGCGGGAAGGGGAAATGAGCAGTTCTTC. This translates into CASSPRGLAGRGNEQFF.

This clonotype has only a few counts. This chain connects TRBV12-3 or TRBV12-4 to TRBJ2-7, with D perhaps given as TRBD1 or TRBD2 (5 bases each). The CDR3 consists of 12 residues. Trimming cost V 5 bases and J 7 bases, with 12 bases left between them. CDR3: CASSPRDLEQYF. The CDR3 DNA is TGTGCCAGCAGTCCCCGGGACCTGGAGCAGTACTTC.

This clonotype was counted ten times or more. CDR3 coding DNA: TGTGCCATCAGTGATATAGAGGGAGTGGGCACCGGGGAGCTGTTTTTT. Amino acids: CAISDIEGVGTGELFF. V usage is TRBV10-3 and J usage is TRBJ2-2; possibly TRBD2 for D (5 bases). Germline CDR1 ENHRY, CDR2 SYGVKD. The CDR3 contains 16 residues. V gave up 3 bases and J gave up 4 bases, with 15 bases separating them.

The chain uses TRBV12-3 or TRBV12-4 and TRBJ2-1, with 14 bases aligning to TRBD2. The CDR3 is 15 amino acids. V dropped 5 bases and J dropped 9; count of bases not matched to a gene: 6. Here the CDR3 DNA reads TGTGCCAGCAGTCCGGGACTAGCGGGAGAGGTTGAGCAGTTCTTC. Its translation is CASSPGLAGEVEQFF.

V is TRBV11-3 and J is TRBJ2-1; 7 positions match TRBD2. Germline lookup yields CDR1 SGHNT and CDR2 YENEEA. After removal of 5 bases from V and 6 bases from J, the junction contained 10 bases not matched to a gene. The CDR3 totals 15 residues. The CDR3 DNA sequence: TGTGCCAGCAGCCCTCAGGGAGGGGACGGCAATGAGCAGTTCTTC. Its protein product is CASSPQGGDGNEQFF.

Many counts were recorded for this clonotype. V gene TRBV29-1 combines with J gene TRBJ2-5; TRBD1 matches 10 bases. Germline V lookup: CDR1 SQVTM, CDR2 ANQGSEA. With V trimmed by 7 bases and J by 5 bases, 10 bases remained unmatched. There are 14 residues in the CDR3. This CDR3 reads CSAGRGQGTETQYF. The CDR3 DNA reads TGCAGCGCGGGGAGGGGACAGGGGACGGAGACCCAGTACTTC.

In its sample, this clonotype was seen many times. The V gene is TRBV28, the J gene TRBJ1-3; weak D call: TRBD1 (6 bases). The germline gives CDR1 MDHEN, CDR2 SYDVKM. The CDR3 has 16 residues. Trimming removed 6 bases from V and 4 bases from J, with 19 bases in between. The CDR3 region is CASSLAGETAGNTIYF. Here the CDR3 DNA reads TGTGCCAGCAGCCTGGCAGGGGAAACTGCGGGAAACACCATATATTTT.

This clonotype was counted many times. This chain connects TRBV12-5 to TRBJ1-2, with a tentative D call TRBD1 (5 bases). Trimming took off 4 bases at V and 5 bases at J, with 11 bases between the two ends. Looked up from germline, CDR1 is LGHNT and CDR2 is FRNRAP. CDR3 length: 13 amino acids. CDR3 coding DNA: TGTGCTAGTGGTTCAGACTCAGGGTATGGCTACACCTTC. Residues: CASGSDSGYGYTF.

With respect to this clonotype: A read error is possible here, since a much larger clone lies one base away. The chain links TRBV19 to TRBJ2-7; tentatively, D is TRBD1 or TRBD2 (6 bases each). CDR1 and CDR2 from the germline V gene are LNHDA and SQIVND (reference sequence). The CDR3 totals 13 residues. CDR3 DNA: TGTGCCAGTAGAATAGTAGGAGGGGGCGAGCAGTACTTC. Amino acids: CASRIVGGGEQYF.

This clonotype came up a few times. This chain joins TRBV2 and TRBJ2-1; TRBD2 is a possible D gene (6 bases). The CDR3 is made up of 13 amino acids. Germline CDR1 is SNHLY and CDR2 is FYNNEI. V was shortened by 6 bases and J by 4 bases, with 10 bases between the two germline ends. Written as DNA, the CDR3 is TGTGCCAGCAGCCTAGCGAAATACAATGAGCAGTTCTTC. Amino acid sequence: CASSLAKYNEQFF.

There are a few counts of this clonotype. V usage is TRBV18 and J usage is TRBJ2-4; the match to TRBD1 covers 11 bases. The CDR3 is 15 residues long. The germline CDR1 and CDR2 sequences are KGHSH and LQKENI. V shed 6 bases, J shed 5 bases, and the junction held 6 bases outside the gene matches. CDR3 DNA: TGTGCCAGCTCCCCTTTGGGACAGGGGGAAAACATTCAGTACTTC. Amino acid sequence: CASSPLGQGENIQYF.

The sample holds many counts of this clonotype. This sequence joins TRBV30 and TRBJ1-6; 7 positions agree with TRBD1. CDR1 and CDR2 from the germline V gene are GTSNPN and SVGIG (reference sequence). The CDR3 covers 12 residues. Trimming took 5 bases from V and 5 from J; bases not matched to a gene: 0. The CDR3 reads CAWGQDNSPLHF. DNA of the CDR3: TGTGCCTGGGGACAGGATAATTCACCCCTCCACTTT.

The V and J genes are TRBV29-1 and TRBJ2-3; D call uncertain. Trimming left V 0 bases short and J 4 bases short, with 8 bases between. The germline CDR1 and CDR2 sequences are SQVTM and ANQGSEA. The CDR3 extends over 13 amino acids. The DNA for the CDR3 is TGCAGCGTTGAAGATCCCCTTGCAGATACGCAGTATTTT. It codes for CSVEDPLADTQYF.

This clonotype was seen a few times. This chain joins TRBV5-1 and TRBJ1-2; no firm D call. The ends were cut back, 1 base at V and 8 bases at J, with 9 bases in the middle. The CDR3 is made up of 12 amino acids. Germline CDR1 SGHRS, CDR2 YFSETQ. CDR3 region: CASSLWRGGYTF. The CDR3 coding sequence is TGCGCCAGCAGCTTGTGGCGGGGAGGCTACACCTTC.

Ten or more counts support this clonotype. V gene TRBV24-1 combines with J gene TRBJ2-1; perhaps TRBD2 as D (6 bases). The CDR3 runs to 16 residues. The germline gives CDR1 KGHDR, CDR2 SFDVKD. The germline V and J ends were trimmed by 1 base and 8 bases, with 17 bases remaining between them. CDR3 DNA: TGTGCCACCAGTGATTTTCCCGGGGGAGTAGTAGATGAGCAGTTCTTC. It codes for CATSDFPGGVVDEQFF.

The sample holds many counts of this clonotype. This chain uses TRBV3-1 with TRBJ2-4; D gene ambiguous. From germline, CDR1 is LGHDT and CDR2 YNNKEL (reference sequence). V dropped 0 bases and J dropped 9 bases, with 6 bases sitting between them. The CDR3 consists of 12 residues. The CDR3 bases are TGTGCCAGCAGCCAAGAGACGAGCATTCAGTACTTC. Amino acid sequence: CASSQETSIQYF.

This clonotype was recorded at least ten times. CDR3 nucleotide sequence: TGTGCCAGTAGTTCAAGGGACGCTACACCCTACGAGCAGTACTTC. Residues: CASSSRDATPYEQYF. This chain joins TRBV19 and TRBJ2-7, with D tentatively TRBD1 or TRBD2 (5 bases each). CDR1 and CDR2 from the germline V gene are LNHDA and SQIVND (reference sequence). CDR3 length equals 15 residues. Deletions cut 5 bases from V and 2 bases from J, with 16 bases between.

This clonotype was seen at least ten times. The chain is built from TRBV10-3 and TRBJ1-1; TRBD1 matches at 10 bases. CDR1 is ENHRY, CDR2 SYGVKD, per germline. The ends lost 5 bases at V and 3 bases at J; junction bases unmatched: 6. The CDR3 covers 15 residues. The CDR3 loop reads CAISPGQGLDTEAFF. For the CDR3, the DNA is TGTGCCATCAGTCCGGGACAGGGGCTCGACACTGAAGCTTTCTTT.

This clonotype was found many times. This chain's CDR3 is CASSSDSLSRHEQFF. CDR3 nucleotide sequence: TGTGCCAGCAGCTCGGACTCCCTGAGTCGGCATGAGCAGTTCTTC. The chain joins TRBV7-9 to TRBJ2-1, with D perhaps TRBD2 (5 bases). Germline V gene sequence: CDR1 SEHNR, CDR2 FQNEAQ (reference sequence). CDR3 length: 15 residues. Trimming took off 4 bases at V and 8 bases at J, with 18 bases between the two ends. The full variable domain, completed using reference TRBV7-9 and TRBJ2-1, is DTGVSQNPRHKITKRGQNVTFRCDPISEHNRLYWYRQTLGQGPEFLTYFQNEAQLEKSRLLSDRFSAERPKGSFSTLEIQRTEQGDSAMYLCASSSDSLSRHEQFFGPGTRLTVL.

Concerning this clonotype: A single base separates this from a much larger clone, so it may be a read error. The genes are TRBV28 and TRBJ1-1; tentatively, D is TRBD1 (5 bases). The CDR3 runs to 13 residues. In germline, CDR1 is MDHEN, CDR2 SYDVKM. This CDR3 reads CASSLVNGAEASF. In DNA, the CDR3 is TGTGCCAGCAGTTTAGTGAACGGGGCTGAAGCTTCCTTT. The full variable domain, completed using reference TRBV28 and TRBJ1-1, is DVKVTQSSRYLVKRTGEKVFLECVQDMDHENMFWYRQDPGLGLRLIYFSYDVKMKEKGDIPEGYSVSREKKERFSLILESASTNQTSMYLCASSLVNGAEASFGQGTRLTVV.

The chain uses TRBV15 and TRBJ1-6; D is uncertain. Trimming cost V 0 bases and J 5 bases, with 11 bases left between them. Germline CDR1 LNHNV, CDR2 YYDKDF (reference sequence). The CDR3 sequence is 16 residues long. The CDR3 DNA is TGTGCCACCAGCAGAGATCGAGGCGGCGATAATTCACCCCTCCACTTT. Amino acids: CATSRDRGGDNSPLHF.

This clonotype was recorded at least ten times. The genes are TRBV29-1 and TRBJ2-1; the D gene is possibly TRBD2 (5 bases). Germline V gene lookup returns CDR1 SQVTM and CDR2 ANQGSEA. The CDR3 loop spans 16 amino acids. Trimming removed 1 base at V and 4 bases at J, with 17 bases between. CDR3 sequence: CSVEGLGAESYNEQFF. Written as DNA, the CDR3 is TGCAGCGTTGAAGGCCTCGGAGCGGAGTCATACAATGAGCAGTTCTTC.

This clonotype was observed many times. The chain employs TRBV20-1 and TRBJ2-2, with 16 bases fitting TRBD2. Germline V gene data show CDR1 as DFQATT and CDR2 as SNEGSKA (reference sequence). Losses at the gene ends were 1 base for V and 6 bases for J; bases not matched to a gene: 8. This CDR3 comprises 18 residues. In DNA, the CDR3 is TGCAGTGCTAGAGGTCCCGGGACTAGCGGGAGGGCCGCCGGGGAGCTGTTTTTT. Protein: CSARGPGTSGRAAGELFF.

This clonotype has just a few counts. The chain employs TRBV3-1 and TRBJ1-1, with D perhaps matching TRBD1 (5 bases). The CDR3 loop spans 14 amino acids. CDR1 and CDR2 (germline): LGHDT, YNNKEL (reference sequence). V lost 4 bases to trimming and J lost 4 bases, with 13 bases between them. The CDR3 reads CASSPLIGGTEAFF. The CDR3 DNA reads as TGTGCCAGCAGCCCTCTCATTGGGGGCACTGAAGCTTTCTTT.

To note about this clonotype: This may stem from a read error, because a much larger clone lies one nucleotide away. The chain combines TRBV10-1 with TRBJ2-1; 9 positions match TRBD1. Per germline, CDR1 WNHNN and CDR2 SYGVQD (reference sequence). The CDR3 has 15 amino acids. CDR3 region: CASSARTGEYNEQLF. CDR3 DNA: TGCGCCAGCAGTGCTCGGACAGGGGAATACAATGAGCAGCTCTTC.

This clonotype was detected many times. This sequence joins TRBV19 and TRBJ2-1; D not certain. Germline V gene sequence: CDR1 LNHDA, CDR2 SQIVND (reference sequence). The germline V and J ends were trimmed by 4 bases and 7 bases, with 11 bases remaining between them. The CDR3 extends over 13 amino acids. The CDR3 coding sequence is TGTGCCAGTAGTACCCAGACCCTTAATGAGCAGTTCTTC. This encodes CASSTQTLNEQFF.

A few counts support this clonotype. The genes are TRBV10-2 and TRBJ2-3; D ambiguous. The CDR3 covers 12 residues. V lost 8 bases to trimming and J lost 2 bases, with 8 bases between them. CDR1 is WSHSY, CDR2 SAAADI, per germline. CDR3 sequence: CASRPATDTQYF. CDR3 DNA: TGCGCCAGCCGGCCAGCCACAGATACGCAGTATTTT.

This clonotype was counted ten times or more. This chain joins TRBV10-3 and TRBJ2-7; weak D call: TRBD1 (5 bases). The CDR3 extends over 13 amino acids. Germline V gives CDR1 ENHRY, CDR2 SYGVKD. The ends were cut back, 6 bases at V and 1 base at J, with 10 bases in the middle. In DNA form, the CDR3 reads TGTGCCATCAGGGGCAGGGAATCCTACGAGCAGTACTTC. Translating gives CAIRGRESYEQYF.